The 6 T cell receptor beta chains in this list originate from one sample, sequenced in a study of type 1 regulatory T cells. TCRdb analysed the reads with MiXCR anew, one entry per CDR3 protein. The data show 4,500 to 7,500 distinct CDR3 sequences, under 30% seen once. Their antigens remain unidentified. Specimen: cultured T cells, either the whole culture or a sorted T cell fraction (not recorded which). As to subset: Tr1-enriched cell product generated in vitro against host alloantigens. The source of these receptors is a human donor in good health.

This clonotype is judged medium-sized. The gene calls are TRBV30 and TRBJ2-7, with 9 bases that match TRBD1. Germline-derived CDR1 and CDR2 are GTSNPN and SVGIG (reference sequence). With 1 base clipped from V and 2 bases from J, the junction kept 3 bases outside the gene matches. There are 14 residues in the CDR3. The DNA of the CDR3 is TGTGCCTGGAGTGCCGGGACAGGGCCCTACGAGCAGTACTTC. It is translated as CAWSAGTGPYEQYF.

By its share, this clonotype is medium-sized. The chain recombines TRBV12-3 or TRBV12-4 with TRBJ1-1, with D unresolved. This CDR3 contains 10 residues. The CDR3 sequence is CASSGTEAFF. The CDR3 bases are TGTGCATCGTCCGGCACTGAAGCTTTCTTT.

Within the sample, this clonotype is medium-sized. The gene calls are TRBV12-5 and TRBJ1-2; 9 bases line up with TRBD1. Trimming removed 6 bases from V and 4 bases from J; junction bases left unmatched: 9. Looked up from germline, CDR1 is LGHNT and CDR2 is FRNRAP. This CDR3 contains 15 residues. The CDR3 reads CASGTGTGSFYGYTF. In DNA, the CDR3 is TGTGCTAGTGGAACAGGGACAGGGTCGTTCTATGGCTACACCTTC.

By share of the sample, this clonotype is medium-sized. The rearrangement links TRBV12-3 or TRBV12-4 to TRBJ2-2; D uncertain. V shed 4 bases and J shed 0 bases, with 9 bases lying between them. The CDR3 sequence is 15 residues long. CDR3: CASSSQLANTGELFF. CDR3 nucleotide sequence: TGTGCCAGCAGTTCACAGCTTGCGAACACCGGGGAGCTGTTTTTT.

The chain is built from TRBV20-1 and TRBJ2-7; TRBD2 is a possible D gene (5 bases). The CDR3 loop spans 17 amino acids. The V gene's germline CDR1 is DFQATT and CDR2 SNEGSKA (reference sequence). Trimming shortened V by 0 bases and J by 6 bases, and 24 bases separated the two germline ends. The CDR3 DNA is TGCAGTGCTAGAGATCGGCTAGCAGTTATTGGGATCTCCGAGCAGTACTTC. Its translation is CSARDRLAVIGISEQYF.

J is TRBJ2-7 and V is TRBV7-2; a possible D gene is TRBD1 (5 bases). Per the germline V gene, CDR1 is SGHTA and CDR2 is FQGNSA. V lost 2 bases, J lost 9 bases, and 14 bases lay in between. The CDR3 totals 13 residues. The CDR3 protein is CASSLWSWGGQYF. CDR3 DNA: TGTGCCAGCAGCTTATGGTCGTGGGGCGGGCAGTACTTC.